The table lists the clone carrying this T cell receptor (beta chain) with a count of one. Only in-frame clones appear in the TCRdb table, and some are missing; sequencing was by immunoSEQ multiplex PCR. Of 150,000 to 200,000 clones listed, 84% are singletons. CDR1 is LGHDT and CDR2 is YNNKEL in the germline V gene (reference sequence). With 3 bases clipped from V and 15 bases from J, the junction kept 19 bases outside the gene matches. The CDR3 consists of 16 residues. This sample stems from a study of blood T cell repertoires in COVID-19. J is TRBJ2-1 and V is TRBV3-1 (or the pseudogene TRBV3-2); TRBD2 agrees at 8 bases. The sequenced material came from peripheral blood. This clonotype was obtained from a woman of 80 years or more with acute or convalescent COVID-19. The CDR3 loop is CASSQMGRRGVSGRFF. The DNA for the CDR3 is TGTGCCAGCAGCCAGATGGGAAGGCGGGGGGTCTCAGGTAGGTTCTTC.